One TCR beta chain is described in this entry. Antigen specificity is unknown. CDR3 length: 14 residues. Germline V gene lookup returns CDR1 ENHRY and CDR2 SYGVKD. Trimming removed 2 bases from V and 4 bases from J, with 11 bases in between. The sample comes from a study of OX40 agonist ivuxolimab in advanced cancers. The overall study: The treatment was a fully human IgG2 OX40 agonist, ivuxolimab.

Notes on the study in general: There was clonal expansion of CD4+ and CD8+ blood T cells by week 6 at 0.1 to 3.0 mg/kg. Also present in some nonresponders was a low level of normalized T-cell clonal expansion.

Systemic immunosuppression or a history of autoimmune disease excluded patients. Generated by immunoSEQ multiplex PCR, the TCRdb table keeps only in-frame clones and is missing some. The table lists about 69,000 clones, roughly nine tenths of them singletons. The source is an adult with an advanced solid tumor such as melanoma, head and neck, liver or kidney cancer. The genes are TRBV10-3 and TRBJ1-1; D is unresolved. The starting material was CD4+ or CD8+ T cells sorted from blood, obtained in a trial of the OX40 agonist ivuxolimab. CDR3 sequence: CAISEGIGLTEAFF. CDR3 coding DNA: TGTGCCATCAGTGAGGGAATCGGACTCACTGAAGCTTTCTTT.